This TCR beta chain was sequenced during a study of beta chain features in type 1 diabetes. Only a few counts were recorded for this clone. The entirety of the isolated RNA underwent reverse transcription, so expressed TCRB transcripts were sequenced. Some clones are missing from TCRdb's copy, which holds only in-frame ones; the method was immunoSEQ multiplex PCR. The sample carries around 300,000 clones, approximately 11% recorded once. Input material: naive CD4+ T cells from blood. The sequence was collected from a young woman in good health.

Here the CDR3 reads CASQTDRVEQYF. The CDR3 DNA is TGTGCCAGCCAAACCGACAGGGTCGAGCAGTACTTC. The chain has TRBV7-9 and TRBJ2-7; TRBD1 matches at 7 bases. Germline V lookup: CDR1 SEHNR, CDR2 FQNEAQ (reference sequence). CDR3 size: 12 residues. V gave up 8 bases and J gave up 6 bases; unmatched junction bases: 7.